This T cell receptor beta chain came from a study of breast tumors, draining lymph nodes, adjacent tissues. Samples came from axillary lymph nodes draining the breast cancer. MiXCR was run by TCRdb on the multiplex PCR reads, yielding one entry per CDR3 protein. The sample holds some 130,000 distinct CDR3 sequences; 15% to 20% are singletons and the top ten take less than 4%. V was pared by 2 bases and J by 4 bases, with 6 bases between. Germline loops: CDR1 MNHNS, CDR2 SASEGT. The length of the CDR3 is 13 residues. This clonotype was counted ten times or more. Sequencing used axillary lymph node tissue. This receptor was obtained from a female donor with breast cancer. Some clones in this sample may be carry-over from other donors' samples. The genes are TRBV6-1 and TRBJ1-5; D remains unclear. In DNA form, the CDR3 reads TGTGCCAGCAGTGAACCCCCGAATCAGCCCCAGCATTTT. It translates to CASSEPPNQPQHF.